This TCR beta chain was retrieved from a study of Tregs in tolerant kidney transplant recipients. Notes on the study in general: The most relevant donor-specific Treg TCRbeta repertoire apparently came from expansion with activated donor B cells.

TCRdb's table, derived via immunoSEQ multiplex PCR, lists solely in-frame clones and lacks some. In the table there are fewer than 150,000 clones, around nine tenths of which are singletons. Turning to this clone: Antigen specificity is unknown.

The CDR3 consists of 13 residues. Germline V gene lookup returns CDR1 SGHVS and CDR2 FNYEAQ. The V end lost 3 bases, the J end lost 3 bases, and 6 bases lay between the germline ends. The chain uses TRBV7-6 and TRBJ1-5; D gene unclear. Sequencing was done on a sample of CD4+ T cells from blood. This clonotype originated in a human donor in good health. The CDR3 here is CASSFRINQPQHF. The CDR3 coding sequence is TGTGCCAGCAGCTTTAGGATCAATCAGCCCCAGCATTTT.